This T cell receptor (beta chain) came from a study of human T cells and chemical hapten exposure. Time point denoted: patch test 2, 6 weeks after DPC sensitization. Treatment specified: therapeutic diphenylcyclopropenone sensitization with weekly scalp DPC. V was shortened by 6 bases and J by 4 bases, with 7 bases between the two germline ends. The CDR3 runs 11 residues. TCRdb reprocessed the RACE reads via MiXCR and lists one record per CDR3 protein. The sample includes about 96,000 distinct CDR3 sequences, roughly a tenth of them seen just once. The sample holds many counts of this clonotype. This chain joins TRBV12-3 or TRBV12-4 and TRBJ2-7, with D tentatively TRBD2 (6 bases). The sequences come from whole blood, collected in connection with sensitization to the hapten diphenylcyclopropenone (DPC). This clonotype was obtained from a woman in her forties with alopecia areata. Some clones in this sample may be carry-over from other donors' samples. The CDR3 DNA reads as TGTGCCAGCAGCGCGGGATACGAGCAGTACTTC. This codes for CASSAGYEQYF.